The clone carrying this TCR beta chain is judged medium-sized. This sample's time point: sample taken at primary tumor resection. Samples came from 72 TRACERx patients with untreated early-stage lung cancer. Whole RNA, which was extracted from tumor, nontumor lung tissue or frozen PBMC, was sequenced without any cell sorting. This entry comes from a study of spatial heterogeneity in lung cancer. One entry per CDR3 protein results from TCRdb running MiXCR on the 5' RACE reads. The table shows some 3,300 distinct CDR3 sequences, with around 3.1% occurring only once. V lost 5 bases, J lost 1 base, and 2 bases lay in between. Germline-derived CDR1 and CDR2 are LNHNV and YYDKDF (reference sequence). The CDR3 covers 11 residues.

The sample consisted of normal lung tissue next to the tumor, taken at surgery. The TCR originated in a female donor with early-stage non-small cell lung cancer. The chain is built from TRBV15 and TRBJ1-1, with no clear D. The CDR3 nucleotides read TGTGCCACCAGCCAGAACACTGAAGCTTTCTTT. Translated: CATSQNTEAFF.